Only a few counts were recorded for the clone carrying this T cell receptor (beta chain). Its antigen remains unidentified. The investigators collected lesional scalp punch biopsies and peripheral blood from alopecia areata patients. This specimen belongs to a study of CD8+ T cells in alopecia areata. Extracted RNA was reverse transcribed, and the resulting cDNA served as sequencing template. Assay used: immunoSEQ multiplex PCR; TCRdb lists only in-frame clones, some missing. There are 55,000 to 65,000 clones in the sample; about 44% occur only once, and approximately 50% lies in the top ten. The CDR3 extends over 15 amino acids. The ends were cut back, 9 bases at V and 3 bases at J, with 20 bases in the middle. CDR1 is MRHNA and CDR2 is SNTAGT in the germline V gene. The study's findings and limits: Scalp samples also yield sequences of resident alphabeta T cells from normal skin. An increase in clonality over normal scalp was evident in lesional scalp, especially alopecia totalis/universalis.

What was sequenced was NKG2D-low CD8+ T cells sorted from blood. The sequence derives from a human donor with alopecia areata. The chain carries TRBV6-4 and TRBJ2-5; D perhaps matches TRBD2 (6 bases). For the CDR3, the DNA is TGTGCCAGTACTAGCTGGCACCCAGGAGAAGAGACCCAGTACTTC. Translated, it gives CASTSWHPGEETQYF.